The 11 T cell receptor beta chains below all came from one sample that was sequenced in a study of vaccination effects on CD4 cells after COVID-19. Antigen-specific CD4+ T cells were expanded (with viral peptide pools) by the ViraFEST assay ahead of sequencing. Cultured cells yielded isolated CD4+ T cells after 10 to 11 days. The participants, recipients of two vaccine doses, got either BNT162b2 or mRNA-1273. What these receptors recognize is not known. Assay: immunoSEQ multiplex PCR; the TCRdb copy retains only in-frame clones and omits some. The repertoire holds some 20,000 clones, with less than 85% as singletons. Here the sequenced sample was CD4+ T cells from PBMCs cultured with HCoV-229E spike peptides, taken after COVID-19 vaccination. The receptors were sampled from a human donor who received a COVID-19 vaccine.

The table lists this clone with a few counts. V usage is TRBV5-4 and J usage is TRBJ2-1; 8 bases are a match to TRBD2. The CDR3 totals 15 residues. The V segment lost 3 bases and the J segment 0 bases; nucleotides outside the gene matches: 2. Germline V gene sequence: CDR1 SGHNT, CDR2 YYREEE (reference sequence). The CDR3 spells CASSSGGSSYNEQFF. Here the CDR3 DNA reads TGTGCCAGCAGCTCGGGGGGGAGCTCCTACAATGAGCAGTTCTTC. The variable domain in full, completed from reference TRBV5-4 and TRBJ2-1, reads ETGVTQSPTHLIKTRGQQVTLRCSSQSGHNTVSWYQQALGQGPQFIFQYYREEENGRGNFPPRFSGLQFPNYSSELNVNALELDDSALYLCASSSGGSSYNEQFFGPGTRLTVL.

This clone was seen a handful of times. The chain recombines TRBV2 with TRBJ1-3; no clear D gene. V lost 4 bases to trimming and J lost 0 bases, with 7 bases between them. Looked up from germline, CDR1 is SNHLY and CDR2 is FYNNEI. The length of the CDR3 is 14 residues. The CDR3 nucleotides read TGTGCCAGCAGTGTCGGCAGCTCTGGAAACACCATATATTTT. Amino acids: CASSVGSSGNTIYF. Full variable domain (remainder filled in from reference TRBV2 and TRBJ1-3): EPEVTQTPSHQVTQMGQEVILRCVPISNHLYFYWYRQILGQKVEFLVSFYNNEISEKSEIFDDQFSVERPDGSNFTLKIRSTKLEDSAMYFCASSVGSSGNTIYFGEGSWLTVV.

The rearrangement uses TRBV5-1 and TRBJ2-1; possibly TRBD1 or TRBD2 for D (5 bases each). Looked up from germline, CDR1 is SGHRS and CDR2 is YFSETQ. Trimming removed 4 bases at V and 8 bases at J, with 13 bases between. CDR3 length: 13 residues. This chain's CDR3 is CASSLGRGDEQFF. CDR3 DNA sequence: TGCGCCAGCAGCCTGGGACGAGGGGATGAGCAGTTCTTC.

Worth noting for this clone: The sample carries other DNA sequences with the same CDR3. The genes are TRBV4-2 and TRBJ2-3, with TRBD2 matching over 13 bases. The trim removed 4 bases at V and 4 bases at J, leaving 5 bases unmatched. CDR1 and CDR2 from the germline V gene are LGHNA and YNFKEQ. The CDR3 totals 16 residues. CDR3: CASSRKTSGGADTQYF. The CDR3 DNA reads TGTGCCAGCAGCCGCAAAACTAGCGGGGGGGCAGATACGCAGTATTTT.

The genes are TRBV19 and TRBJ2-1; D not resolved. In germline, CDR1 is LNHDA, CDR2 SQIVND (reference sequence). Trimming stripped 6 bases from V and 5 bases from J, with 14 bases between. CDR3 length: 14 residues. As DNA, the CDR3 is TGTGCCAGTAGATCCCCCTTCCCCGACAATGAGCAGTTCTTC. Protein sequence: CASRSPFPDNEQFF.

This rearrangement joins TRBV29-1 to TRBJ2-3, with 8 bases identical to TRBD1. Unmatched junction bases numbered 6, after V lost 4 bases and J lost 6 bases. Germline CDR1 SQVTM, CDR2 ANQGSEA. The CDR3 has 13 amino acids. The CDR3: CSVGQGAGDTQYF. CDR3 sequence (DNA): TGCAGCGTTGGGCAGGGGGCAGGGGATACGCAGTATTTT.

This clone was seen a handful of times. The rearrangement uses TRBV9 and TRBJ1-2, with D perhaps TRBD1 (6 bases). Deletions cut 4 bases from V and 4 bases from J, with 14 bases between. The CDR3 spans 14 residues. Looked up from germline, CDR1 is SGDLS and CDR2 is YYNGEE. CDR3 in amino acids: CASSPPTRGYGYTF. The CDR3 region has the DNA TGTGCCAGCAGCCCCCCGACCAGGGGCTATGGCTACACCTTC. Variable domain in full (rest from reference TRBV9 and TRBJ1-2): DSGVTQTPKHLITATGQRVTLRCSPRSGDLSVYWYQQSLDQGLQFLIQYYNGEERAKGNILERFSAQQFPDLHSELNLSSLELGDSALYFCASSPPTRGYGYTFGSGTRLTVV.

The chain is built from TRBV27 and TRBJ1-2, with D possibly TRBD1 on 6 matching bases. The ends were cut back, 5 bases at V and 8 bases at J, with 12 bases in the middle. Per germline, CDR1 MNHEY and CDR2 SMNVEV (reference sequence). This CDR3 region has 12 residues. The DNA of the CDR3 is TGTGCCAGCAGTCCGGACAGCCGGGGCTACACCTTC. Residues: CASSPDSRGYTF.

V gene TRBV6-4 combines with J gene TRBJ2-3; tentatively, D is TRBD2 (7 bases). V dropped 3 bases and J dropped 1 base, with 8 bases sitting between them. The V gene's germline CDR1 is MRHNA and CDR2 SNTAGT. The CDR3 has 14 residues. CDR3 residues: CASSEGGGTDTQYF. The CDR3 DNA reads as TGTGCCAGCAGTGAAGGGGGGGGCACAGATACGCAGTATTTT.

J is TRBJ1-1 and V is TRBV4-1; TRBD1 matches at 8 bases. This CDR3 is 14 amino acids long. Germline V gene sequence: CDR1 MGHRA, CDR2 YSYEKL. The V segment lost 1 base and the J segment 4 bases; nucleotides outside the gene matches: 2. The DNA for the CDR3 is TGCGCCAGCAGCCAAGGAGACAGGGGCACTGAAGCTTTCTTT. Protein sequence: CASSQGDRGTEAFF.

V gene TRBV6-2 or TRBV6-3 combines with J gene TRBJ2-3; 8 bases agree with TRBD1. Per the germline V gene, CDR1 is MNHEY and CDR2 is SVGEGT. This CDR3 comprises 14 residues. With V trimmed by 5 bases and J by 5 bases, 6 bases remained unmatched. The CDR3 nucleotides read TGTGCCAGCAGTGAGGACAGGGTGAAAGATACGCAGTATTTT. As protein: CASSEDRVKDTQYF.